The clone carrying this T cell receptor (beta chain) has a count of ten or more. As originally analysed: Counts of nucleated cells, estimated from reference gene primer amplification, were obtained. The assay was immunoSEQ multiplex PCR, and TCRdb's table has in-frame clones only and misses some. V and J calls and clone size are those listed in that table; D and trimming were worked out from the DNA. The sample lists roughly 160,000 clones, around four fifths occurring once. Enrollment of patients from Seattle took place during active infection, with longitudinal follow-up. The sample comes from a study of blood T cell repertoires in COVID-19. Study background: Whether acute or convalescent, the COVID-19 samples came from the United States, Italy and Spain. From T cells, B-cell-depleted T cells, or PBMCs came the material, which was cDNA or gDNA.

The receptor's source is an elderly woman with COVID-19, enrolled during active disease. Source material: peripheral blood.

Here the CDR3 DNA reads TGTGCCAGTAGGCCGGGACAGGGAGATGCAGATACGCAGTATTTT. Its translation: CASRPGQGDADTQYF. This rearrangement joins TRBV19 to TRBJ2-3; 9 bases agree with TRBD1. The CDR3 totals 15 residues. Germline V CDR1 and CDR2: LNHDA, SQIVND (reference sequence). The V and J ends lost 6 bases and 4 bases, in that order; junction bases with no gene match: 8. The whole variable domain, filled in from reference TRBV19 and TRBJ2-3, reads DGGITQSPKYLFRKEGQNVTLSCEQNLNHDAMYWYRQDPGQGLRLIYYSQIVNDFQKGDIAEGYSVSREKKESFPLTVTSAQKNPTAFYLCASRPGQGDADTQYFGPGTRLTVL.